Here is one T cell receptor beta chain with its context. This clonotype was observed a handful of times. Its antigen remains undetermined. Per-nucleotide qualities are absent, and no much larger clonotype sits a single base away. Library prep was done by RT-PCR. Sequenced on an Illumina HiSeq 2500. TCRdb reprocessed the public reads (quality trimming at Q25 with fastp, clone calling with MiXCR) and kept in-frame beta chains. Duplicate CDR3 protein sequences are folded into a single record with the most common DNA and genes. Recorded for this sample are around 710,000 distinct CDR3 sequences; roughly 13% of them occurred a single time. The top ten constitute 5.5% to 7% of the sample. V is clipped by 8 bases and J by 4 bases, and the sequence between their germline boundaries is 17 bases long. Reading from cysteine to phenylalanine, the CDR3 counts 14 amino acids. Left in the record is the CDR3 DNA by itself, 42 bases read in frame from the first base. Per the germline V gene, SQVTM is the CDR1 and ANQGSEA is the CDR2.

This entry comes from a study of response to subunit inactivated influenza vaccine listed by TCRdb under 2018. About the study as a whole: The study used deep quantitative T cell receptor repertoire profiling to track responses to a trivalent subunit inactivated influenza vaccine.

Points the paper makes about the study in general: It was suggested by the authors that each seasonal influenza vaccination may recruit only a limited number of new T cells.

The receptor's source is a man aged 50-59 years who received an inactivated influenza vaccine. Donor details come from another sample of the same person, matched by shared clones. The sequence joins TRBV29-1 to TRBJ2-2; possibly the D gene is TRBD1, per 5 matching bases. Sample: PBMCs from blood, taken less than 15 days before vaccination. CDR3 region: CSLDRPSGTGELFF. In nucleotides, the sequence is TGCAGCCTCGACAGACCCTCGGGCACCGGGGAGCTGTTTTTT.